One sample yielded the 7 T cell receptor beta chains listed below, sequenced in a study of OX40 agonist ivuxolimab in advanced cancers. Produced via immunoSEQ multiplex PCR; TCRdb's table is partial and in-frame only. The table lists fewer than 25,000 clones, around two thirds of them singletons. The specimen comprised CD4+ or CD8+ T cells sorted from blood, sampled in a trial of the OX40 agonist ivuxolimab. The receptors come from an adult with an advanced solid tumor such as melanoma, head and neck, liver or kidney cancer.

This clone was seen a few times. The CDR3 nucleotides are TGTGCCAGCAGTCCCGAGTGGGGTAGCTCCTACGAGCAGTACTTC. Translated, it gives CASSPEWGSSYEQYF. This chain joins TRBV27 and TRBJ2-7; unclear D gene. The CDR3 runs to 15 residues. V shed 5 bases and J shed 0 bases, with 14 bases lying between them. CDR1 and CDR2 (germline): MNHEY, SMNVEV (reference sequence).

The chain has TRBV28 and TRBJ2-5; possible D gene TRBD2, 5 bases. Deletions cut 6 bases from V and 7 bases from J, with 15 bases between. Looked up from germline, CDR1 is MDHEN and CDR2 is SYDVKM. The CDR3 is made up of 13 amino acids. CDR3 region: CASRPTWERTQYF. The CDR3 coding sequence is TGTGCCAGCAGACCTACGTGGGAGCGGACCCAGTACTTC.

This clone showed up many times. The V gene is TRBV15, the J gene TRBJ1-5; no reliable D call. Germline assignment: CDR1 LNHNV and CDR2 YYDKDF (reference sequence). The CDR3 sequence is 14 residues long. With 0 bases removed from V and 5 bases from J, the gap between germline ends came to 8 bases. The CDR3 region is CATSRDTGYQPQHF. For the CDR3, the DNA is TGTGCCACCAGCAGAGATACGGGGTATCAGCCCCAGCATTTT.

This clone was detected a few times. V gene TRBV6-4 combines with J gene TRBJ2-3; possibly TRBD2 for D (6 bases). This CDR3 contains 15 residues. Looked up from germline, CDR1 is MRHNA and CDR2 is SNTAGT. Trimming stripped 5 bases from V and 0 bases from J, with 12 bases between. The CDR3 is CASSRKSGSTDTQYF. The CDR3 nucleotides read TGTGCCAGCAGTAGGAAGAGCGGGAGCACAGATACGCAGTATTTT.

The CDR3 loop is CASRSLFGGLVTEAFF. The DNA for the CDR3 is TGTGCCAGCAGGTCCCTATTCGGGGGCTTGGTCACTGAAGCTTTCTTT. This chain uses TRBV28 with TRBJ1-1; weak D call: TRBD1 (6 bases). CDR1 and CDR2 from the germline V gene are MDHEN and SYDVKM. The CDR3 is 16 amino acids. V lost 6 bases and J 4 bases, leaving 21 bases between the germline ends. Full variable domain (missing parts from reference TRBV28 and TRBJ1-1): DVKVTQSSRYLVKRTGEKVFLECVQDMDHENMFWYRQDPGLGLRLIYFSYDVKMKEKGDIPEGYSVSREKKERFSLILESASTNQTSMYLCASRSLFGGLVTEAFFGQGTRLTVV.

V is TRBV28 and J is TRBJ2-5; TRBD1 or TRBD2 may be the D gene (5 bases each). V lost 4 bases and J 4 bases, leaving 13 bases between the germline ends. Germline CDR1 is MDHEN and CDR2 is SYDVKM. The CDR3 spans 14 residues. CDR3 nucleotides: TGTGCCAGCAGTTGGGACGGGTCCGGAGAGACCCAGTACTTC. Its protein is CASSWDGSGETQYF.

This rearrangement joins TRBV9 to TRBJ1-1, with D unresolved. Germline CDR1 is SGDLS and CDR2 is YYNGEE. The V and J ends lost 2 bases and 0 bases respectively, with 11 bases between them. This CDR3 has 15 amino acids. The CDR3 DNA is TGTGCCAGCAGCGTTCGAACAGATATGAACACTGAAGCTTTCTTT. Residues: CASSVRTDMNTEAFF.